This TCR beta chain is from a study of cytomegalovirus exposure and HLA in healthy donors. In the case of this clone: Its antigen remains unidentified.

Whole-study results and caveats: Beyond CMV serostatus, there was no information to go on about immune exposure. The study assumed roughly uniform donor sequencing depth for presence/absence analyses.

Germline CDR1 and CDR2: SNHLY and FYNNEI. The CDR3 extends over 12 amino acids. The V end was cut by 7 bases, the J end by 2 bases, with 5 bases between. Primers included in the PCR were 60 Vbeta and 13 Jbeta primers. Original data processing: Among the unique TCR beta chains that a later analysis counted, about 81 million in all, approximately 12 million were shared. The table came from immunoSEQ multiplex PCR; TCRdb's copy has only in-frame clones and leaves some out. V and J calls plus clone size are reproduced from that table; the DNA served to infer D and trimming. In all, the sample yields 180,000 or so clones.

The V and J genes are TRBV2 and TRBJ2-2; D is unclear. Sequenced material: PBMCs. The TCR originated in a woman between 18 and 30 years old in good health and CMV-seropositive. The CDR3, as DNA: TGTGCCAGCACCCTTAACACCGGGGAGCTGTTTTTT. It yields the protein CASTLNTGELFF.